These 22 T cell receptor beta chains share one sample of origin, sequenced in a study of T cell responses to AZD1222 COVID-19 vaccine. Using immunoSEQ multiplex PCR, the repertoire was profiled, and TCRdb retains in-frame clones only, with some absent. The sample comprises some 64,000 clones, approximately 80% of which are singletons, and more than 12% rests with the top ten. The material sequenced was peripheral blood, taken on day 0 of AZD1222 vaccination. The receptors originated from an adult in good health.

The CDR3 DNA is TGTGCCACCAGTGATTGGGACAGTACAGATACGCAGTATTTT. Translation gives CATSDWDSTDTQYF. This chain links TRBV24-1 with TRBJ2-3, with 7 positions matching TRBD1. CDR3 size: 14 residues. Per the germline V gene, CDR1 is KGHDR and CDR2 is SFDVKD. Trimming removed 2 bases from V and 3 bases from J; junction bases left unmatched: 1.

The chain combines TRBV10-3 with TRBJ1-2, with D tentatively TRBD1 (6 bases). The CDR3 sequence is 13 residues long. Germline V gives CDR1 ENHRY, CDR2 SYGVKD. Trimming left V 3 bases short and J 2 bases short, with 7 bases between. The CDR3 region is CAISEGGNYGYTF. CDR3 DNA: TGTGCCATCAGTGAAGGGGGGAACTATGGCTACACCTTC.

This rearrangement joins TRBV4-3 to TRBJ2-7; 10 bases match TRBD1. In germline, CDR1 is LGHNA, CDR2 YSLEER. Trimming at V came to 4 bases and at J to 5 bases, leaving 8 bases not matched to a gene. The CDR3 is 15 residues long. The CDR3 coding sequence is TGCGCCAGCAGCCTAACCGGGACAGGGGTTGACGAGCAGTACTTC. Its protein is CASSLTGTGVDEQYF.

This clone occurred a few times. The V and J genes are TRBV29-1 and TRBJ1-4; unclear D gene. V was clipped by 5 bases and J by 8 bases, with 12 bases between them. The CDR3 covers 12 residues. Germline assignment: CDR1 SQVTM and CDR2 ANQGSEA. CDR3 residues: CSVPAPGEKLFF. The CDR3 DNA reads TGCAGCGTTCCAGCCCCGGGGGAAAAACTGTTTTTT.

This chain connects TRBV5-4 to TRBJ1-2; D unresolved. The germline gives CDR1 SGHNT, CDR2 YYREEE (reference sequence). The CDR3 is made up of 13 amino acids. Between the trimmed V and J ends, which lost 0 bases and 0 bases, there was a span of 3 bases. Here the CDR3 reads CASSLGTNYGYTF. CDR3 in DNA: TGTGCCAGCAGCTTGGGGACTAACTATGGCTACACCTTC.

The V gene is TRBV7-9, the J gene TRBJ2-1; D uncertain. The CDR3 runs 13 residues. Germline V gene lookup returns CDR1 SEHNR and CDR2 FQNEAQ (reference sequence). V was trimmed by 4 bases and J by 4 bases, leaving 8 bases between them. The CDR3 nucleotides read TGTGCCAGCAGCTACGACTTATACAATGAGCAGTTCTTC. Amino acid sequence: CASSYDLYNEQFF.

The genes are TRBV30 and TRBJ1-6; TRBD1 matches at 7 bases. Per the germline V gene, CDR1 is GTSNPN and CDR2 is SVGIG (reference sequence). J was trimmed by 7 bases and V by 2 bases; bases with no gene match: 2. This CDR3 has 13 amino acids. CDR3 region: CAWSRQGNSPLHF. As DNA, the CDR3 is TGTGCCTGGAGTCGACAGGGAAATTCACCCCTCCACTTT.

The chain joins TRBV25-1 to TRBJ1-2; 7 bases fit TRBD1. Germline assignment: CDR1 MGHDK and CDR2 SYGVNS. Germline trimming cut 5 bases from V and 0 bases from J; bases unmatched to any gene: 6. This CDR3 spans 15 amino acids. As DNA, the CDR3 is TGTGCCAGCAGTCCGGACAGGTTAGCTAACTATGGCTACACCTTC. Translated: CASSPDRLANYGYTF.

This chain connects TRBV24-1 to TRBJ1-1, with TRBD1 matching 10 bases. The CDR3 consists of 16 residues. Germline loops: CDR1 KGHDR, CDR2 SFDVKD. Losses at the gene ends were 4 bases for V and 4 bases for J; bases not matched to a gene: 8. CDR3 bases: TGTGCCACCAGTGACTCCAGACAGGGGGCGGGCACTGAAGCTTTCTTT. The encoded protein is CATSDSRQGAGTEAFF.

This chain links TRBV29-1 with TRBJ1-2; D perhaps matches TRBD1 (6 bases). CDR3 length: 13 residues. Germline V CDR1 and CDR2: SQVTM, ANQGSEA. Trimming shortened V by 7 bases and J by 6 bases, and 18 bases separated the two germline ends. The CDR3: CSAATTGSDGYTF. CDR3 nucleotides: TGCAGCGCCGCAACAACAGGGAGTGATGGCTACACCTTC.

In its sample, this clone was seen a few times. The gene calls are TRBV28 and TRBJ1-3; weak D call: TRBD1 (6 bases). The germline V gene has CDR1 MDHEN and CDR2 SYDVKM. This CDR3 region has 15 residues. V lost 2 bases and J 2 bases, leaving 10 bases between the germline ends. The CDR3 DNA reads TGTGCCAGCAGTTTAGGGGGGGCTGCTGGAAACACCATATATTTT. Translation gives CASSLGGAAGNTIYF. Variable domain in full (rest from reference TRBV28 and TRBJ1-3): DVKVTQSSRYLVKRTGEKVFLECVQDMDHENMFWYRQDPGLGLRLIYFSYDVKMKEKGDIPEGYSVSREKKERFSLILESASTNQTSMYLCASSLGGAAGNTIYFGEGSWLTVV.

The chain couples TRBV19 to TRBJ2-3, with 8 bases aligning to TRBD2. After removal of 3 bases from V and 2 bases from J, the junction contained 7 bases not matched to a gene. CDR3 length equals 16 residues. CDR1 is LNHDA, CDR2 SQIVND, per germline (reference sequence). CDR3 nucleotide sequence: TGTGCCAGTAGTATTCGGACGGGGGGGGACACAGATACGCAGTATTTT. This sequence encodes CASSIRTGGDTDTQYF.

The genes are TRBV29-1 and TRBJ2-7; a possible D gene is TRBD2 (6 bases). This CDR3 region has 14 residues. Germline CDR1 reads SQVTM; CDR2 reads ANQGSEA. Trimming cost V 3 bases and J 2 bases, with 14 bases left between them. This CDR3 reads CSVDAAGRPYEQYF. In nucleotides, the CDR3 is TGCAGCGTTGATGCGGCAGGGAGGCCCTACGAGCAGTACTTC.

V and J are TRBV9 and TRBJ2-7, with a tentative D call TRBD2 (6 bases). V was shortened by 0 bases and J by 7 bases, with 11 bases between the two germline ends. The germline gives CDR1 SGDLS, CDR2 YYNGEE. This CDR3 spans 13 amino acids. The CDR3 here is CASSVVHGGEQYF. Written as DNA, the CDR3 is TGTGCCAGCAGCGTAGTCCACGGGGGAGAGCAGTACTTC.

The chain uses TRBV14 and TRBJ1-1; TRBD1 agrees at 7 bases. Trimming removed 0 bases from V and 5 bases from J; junction bases left unmatched: 6. This CDR3 region has 15 residues. CDR1 is SGHDN, CDR2 FVKESK, per germline. The CDR3 sequence: CASSQERGLGTEAFF. CDR3 nucleotide sequence: TGTGCCAGCAGCCAAGAAAGGGGGCTCGGGACTGAAGCTTTCTTT.

The rearrangement uses TRBV6-5 and TRBJ1-2, with 9 bases fitting TRBD1. The CDR3 is 16 residues long. Per the germline V gene, CDR1 is MNHEY and CDR2 is SVGAGI. Trimming cost V 4 bases and J 4 bases; bases outside gene matches: 10. The CDR3: CASSSLQGARFYGYTF. The DNA of the CDR3 is TGTGCCAGCAGTTCATTACAGGGGGCAAGATTCTATGGCTACACCTTC.

The rearrangement uses TRBV7-9 and TRBJ1-2; TRBD1 is a possible D gene (5 bases). Germline V CDR1 and CDR2: SEHNR, FQNEAQ (reference sequence). Trimming took 1 base from V and 6 from J, leaving 12 bases between them. The CDR3 is 14 amino acids. DNA for the CDR3: TGTGCCAGCAGCTTAGACCACAGGAGACATGGCTACACCTTC. Its protein product is CASSLDHRRHGYTF.

This clone came up a few times. The chain links TRBV7-3 to TRBJ2-1, with D perhaps assigned TRBD1 or TRBD2 (6 bases each). V was cut by 6 bases and J by 1 base, with 10 bases left in between. The CDR3 contains 14 residues. Germline-derived CDR1 and CDR2 are SGHTA and FQGTGA. The CDR3 protein is CASSLGGSYNEQFF. DNA of the CDR3: TGTGCCAGCAGTTTAGGGGGGTCCTACAATGAGCAGTTCTTC.

This rearrangement joins TRBV10-3 to TRBJ1-1; D may be TRBD1 (6 bases). This CDR3 spans 12 amino acids. With 8 bases removed from V and 3 bases from J, the gap between germline ends came to 10 bases. Germline V CDR1 and CDR2: ENHRY, SYGVKD. CDR3 in amino acids: CAIQSGDTEAFF. CDR3 coding DNA: TGTGCCATCCAGTCAGGGGACACTGAAGCTTTCTTT.

This chain uses TRBV7-2 with TRBJ2-5, with TRBD1 as a possible D gene (6 bases). Germline V gene sequence: CDR1 SGHTA, CDR2 FQGNSA. Trimming cost V 5 bases and J 2 bases, with 18 bases left between them. The CDR3 runs 16 residues. Here the CDR3 reads CASSLSLGAGQETQYF. In DNA form, the CDR3 reads TGTGCCAGCAGCCTCAGTTTGGGGGCGGGTCAAGAGACCCAGTACTTC.

This clone was recorded a few times. V is TRBV7-9 and J is TRBJ2-3, with a possible D match to TRBD1 (6 bases). Trimming removed 2 bases at V and 6 bases at J, with 12 bases between. CDR1 is SEHNR, CDR2 FQNEAQ, per germline (reference sequence). This CDR3 region has 14 residues. CDR3 coding DNA: TGTGCCAGCAGCTTAAAGGGGACAATGGATACGCAGTATTTT. It is translated as CASSLKGTMDTQYF.

The J gene is TRBJ1-2, the V gene TRBV19; D is ambiguous. Germline loops: CDR1 LNHDA, CDR2 SQIVND (reference sequence). Trimming cost V 5 bases and J 7 bases, with 17 bases left between them. CDR3 length: 14 residues. The chain's CDR3 is CASSPLRTERGYTF. The CDR3 DNA reads TGTGCCAGTAGTCCCCTCCGGACGGAGCGTGGCTACACCTTC.